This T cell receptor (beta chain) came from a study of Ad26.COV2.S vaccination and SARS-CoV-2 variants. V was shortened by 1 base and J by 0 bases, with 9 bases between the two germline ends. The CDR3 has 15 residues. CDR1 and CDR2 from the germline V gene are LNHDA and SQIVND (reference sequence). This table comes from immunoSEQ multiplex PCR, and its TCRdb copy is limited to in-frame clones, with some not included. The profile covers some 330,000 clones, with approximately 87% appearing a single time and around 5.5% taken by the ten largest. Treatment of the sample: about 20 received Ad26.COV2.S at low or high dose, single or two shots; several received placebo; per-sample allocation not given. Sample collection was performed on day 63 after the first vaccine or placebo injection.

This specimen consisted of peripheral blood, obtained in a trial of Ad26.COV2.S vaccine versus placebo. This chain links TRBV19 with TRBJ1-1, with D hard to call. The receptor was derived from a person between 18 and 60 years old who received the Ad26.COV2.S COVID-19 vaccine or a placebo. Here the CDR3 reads CASSIGEALNTEAFF. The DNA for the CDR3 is TGTGCCAGTAGTATAGGAGAAGCTTTGAACACTGAAGCTTTCTTT. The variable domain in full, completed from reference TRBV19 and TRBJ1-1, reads DGGITQSPKYLFRKEGQNVTLSCEQNLNHDAMYWYRQDPGQGLRLIYYSQIVNDFQKGDIAEGYSVSREKKESFPLTVTSAQKNPTAFYLCASSIGEALNTEAFFGQGTRLTVV.